One sample yielded the 28 T cell receptor beta chains listed below, sequenced in a study of OX40 agonist ivuxolimab in advanced cancers. TCRdb keeps only in-frame clones here, not all; method: immunoSEQ multiplex PCR. This sample has some 63,000 clones, with 75% to 90% found just once. This sample comprised CD4+ or CD8+ T cells sorted from blood, obtained in a trial of the OX40 agonist ivuxolimab. The receptors were sampled from an adult with an advanced solid tumor such as melanoma, head and neck, liver or kidney cancer.

The chain links TRBV4-1 to TRBJ2-7; 9 bases match TRBD2. J gave up 4 bases and V 0 bases, and 4 bases lay outside the gene matches. Per the germline V gene, CDR1 is MGHRA and CDR2 is YSYEKL. The CDR3 totals 15 residues. This CDR3 reads CASSQDSGRGYEQYF. In DNA, the CDR3 is TGCGCCAGCAGCCAAGATAGCGGGAGAGGTTACGAGCAGTACTTC.

V and J are TRBV7-3 and TRBJ2-3; D not certain. The CDR3 is 15 amino acids. The V gene lost 8 bases and the J gene lost 2 bases, with 17 bases spanning the gap. Germline V gene sequence: CDR1 SGHTA, CDR2 FQGTGA. The CDR3 sequence: CASALLMAPTDTQYF. CDR3 coding DNA: TGTGCCAGCGCACTCCTTATGGCCCCCACAGATACGCAGTATTTT. The full variable domain, completed using reference TRBV7-3 and TRBJ2-3, is GAGVSQTPSNKVTEKGKYVELRCDPISGHTALYWYRQSLGQGPEFLIYFQGTGAADDSGLPNDRFFAVRPEGSVSTLKIQRTERGDSAVYLCASALLMAPTDTQYFGPGTRLTVL.

The genes are TRBV19 and TRBJ2-3, with unresolved D. Trimming pared 1 base from V and 2 bases from J, leaving 10 bases between. Germline V gene sequence: CDR1 LNHDA, CDR2 SQIVND (reference sequence). The CDR3 has 15 residues. The CDR3 sequence is CASSIGTVFTDTQYF. Written as DNA, the CDR3 is TGTGCCAGTAGTATAGGAACGGTTTTCACAGATACGCAGTATTTT. The variable domain in full, completed from reference TRBV19 and TRBJ2-3, reads DGGITQSPKYLFRKEGQNVTLSCEQNLNHDAMYWYRQDPGQGLRLIYYSQIVNDFQKGDIAEGYSVSREKKESFPLTVTSAQKNPTAFYLCASSIGTVFTDTQYFGPGTRLTVL.

The rearrangement joins TRBV13 to TRBJ2-7; 10 bases align to TRBD1. The CDR3 covers 15 residues. In germline, CDR1 is PRHDT, CDR2 FYEKMQ (reference sequence). Trimming at V came to 5 bases and at J to 3 bases, leaving 7 bases not matched to a gene. In DNA, the CDR3 is TGTGCCAGCAGCCCAGCGGGACAGGGGAACTACGAGCAGTACTTC. This sequence encodes CASSPAGQGNYEQYF. The full variable domain, with the rest looked up from reference TRBV13 and TRBJ2-7, is AAGVIQSPRHLIKEKRETATLKCYPIPRHDTVYWYQQGPGQDPQFLISFYEKMQSDKGSIPDRFSAQQFSDYHSELNMSSLELGDSALYFCASSPAGQGNYEQYFGPGTRLTVT.

The rearrangement uses TRBV5-1 and TRBJ2-3, with TRBD2 matching 15 bases. The ends lost 4 bases at V and 5 bases at J; junction bases unmatched: 8. Germline lookup yields CDR1 SGHRS and CDR2 YFSETQ. This CDR3 comprises 17 residues. The CDR3 nucleotides are TGCGCCAGCAGCCCGGGACTAGCGGGGGGCCTAAAAGATACGCAGTATTTT. This translates into CASSPGLAGGLKDTQYF.

The rearrangement links TRBV29-1 to TRBJ2-2, with TRBD1 matching 7 bases. V was pared by 5 bases and J by 7 bases, with 4 bases of the junction left unmatched. Germline assignment: CDR1 SQVTM and CDR2 ANQGSEA. The CDR3 has 12 residues. CDR3 bases: TGCAGCGTTCTACAGGGGAACGGGGAGCTGTTTTTT. Translation gives CSVLQGNGELFF.

This rearrangement joins TRBV7-3 to TRBJ2-1; D is perhaps TRBD2 (5 bases). CDR1 and CDR2 from the germline V gene are SGHTA and FQGTGA. V dropped 6 bases and J dropped 8 bases, with 14 bases sitting between them. The CDR3 consists of 13 residues. The CDR3 DNA follows: TGTGCCAGCAGTCCTTTCGGAGGTGATGAGCAGTTCTTC. It yields the protein CASSPFGGDEQFF.

This CDR3 reads CASSYFGDLEKLFF. CDR3 nucleotides: TGTGCCAGCAGCTACTTCGGGGATTTAGAAAAACTGTTTTTT. The V and J genes are TRBV11-2 and TRBJ1-4, with unresolved D. The length of the CDR3 is 14 residues. Germline CDR1 is SGHAT and CDR2 is FQNNGV. Trimming took off 4 bases at V and 8 bases at J, with 14 bases between the two ends. The whole variable domain, remainder taken from reference TRBV11-2 and TRBJ1-4, is EAGVAQSPRYKIIEKRQSVAFWCNPISGHATLYWYQQILGQGPKLLIQFQNNGVVDDSQLPKDRFSAERLKGVDSTLKIQPAKLEDSAVYLCASSYFGDLEKLFFGSGTQLSVL.

The CDR3 bases are TGTGCCAGCAGTTTATCGCGCAACAATGAGCAGTTCTTC. The encoded protein is CASSLSRNNEQFF. The chain is built from TRBV27 and TRBJ2-1, with D hard to call. The germline gives CDR1 MNHEY, CDR2 SMNVEV (reference sequence). Trimming shortened V by 0 bases and J by 5 bases, and 5 bases separated the two germline ends. The CDR3 sequence is 13 residues long.

The J gene is TRBJ2-7, the V gene TRBV27, with 8 nucleotides matching TRBD2. The V gene's germline CDR1 is MNHEY and CDR2 SMNVEV (reference sequence). CDR3 length: 13 amino acids. The V and J ends lost 4 bases and 4 bases, in that order; junction bases with no gene match: 3. Written as DNA, the CDR3 is TGTGCCAGCAGTTCCGGACTAGCATACGAGCAGTACTTC. Translating gives CASSSGLAYEQYF.

This clone came up once. The rearrangement uses TRBV27 and TRBJ2-7; TRBD2 agrees at 11 bases. CDR1 MNHEY and CDR2 SMNVEV come from the germline V gene (reference sequence). V was clipped by 6 bases and J by 3 bases; unmatched bases: 7. CDR3 length equals 15 residues. The DNA for the CDR3 is TGTGCCAGCAGGCCCGGGACTAGCGGAAGCTACGAGCAGTACTTC. As protein: CASRPGTSGSYEQYF.

V and J are TRBV19 and TRBJ1-5; no clear D. Trimming took 3 bases from V and 7 from J, leaving 10 bases between them. The CDR3 has 13 amino acids. Germline V CDR1 and CDR2: LNHDA, SQIVND (reference sequence). This chain's CDR3 is CASSIQLGQPQHF. The CDR3 DNA is TGTGCCAGTAGTATCCAGCTGGGGCAGCCCCAGCATTTT.

This chain links TRBV27 with TRBJ2-1, with TRBD2 matching over 10 bases. In germline, CDR1 is MNHEY, CDR2 SMNVEV (reference sequence). Trimming cost V 10 bases and J 3 bases; bases outside gene matches: 6. This CDR3 is 14 amino acids long. The CDR3 reads CATTLAGVYNEQFF. CDR3 bases: TGTGCCACCACCCTAGCGGGAGTCTACAATGAGCAGTTCTTC.

This sequence joins TRBV2 and TRBJ1-4; 7 positions agree with TRBD1. The V gene's germline CDR1 is SNHLY and CDR2 FYNNEI. V dropped 6 bases and J dropped 7; count of bases not matched to a gene: 11. There are 15 residues in the CDR3. The CDR3 nucleotides are TGTGCCAGCAGATCCGGACAGGTTGGAGGTGAAAAACTGTTTTTT. This translates into CASRSGQVGGEKLFF.

Sample share makes this clone medium-sized (0.01 to 0.1%). The rearrangement uses TRBV6-4 and TRBJ2-2; 10 bases are a match to TRBD2. This CDR3 contains 16 residues. V shed 3 bases, J shed 3 bases, and the junction held 4 bases outside the gene matches. Germline V gene sequence: CDR1 MRHNA, CDR2 SNTAGT. The CDR3 protein is CASSEAAGGDTGELFF. CDR3 sequence (DNA): TGTGCCAGCAGTGAAGCAGCGGGGGGGGACACCGGGGAGCTGTTTTTT.

The CDR3: CASSFPDSLAGNEQFF. CDR3 nucleotide sequence: TGTGCCAGCAGTTTTCCCGACTCCCTTGCCGGCAATGAGCAGTTCTTC. The chain employs TRBV6-6 and TRBJ2-1, with D uncertain. The germline V and J ends were trimmed by 4 bases and 6 bases, with 19 bases remaining between them. This CDR3 has 16 residues. Germline V CDR1 and CDR2: MNHNY, SVGAGI (reference sequence).

The rearrangement links TRBV27 to TRBJ2-7; D is uncertain. Trimming cost V 2 bases and J 2 bases, with 13 bases left between them. This CDR3 has 15 amino acids. From germline, CDR1 is MNHEY and CDR2 SMNVEV (reference sequence). The DNA of the CDR3 is TGTGCCAGCAGTTTAGATGGGCAGGCGACCTACGAGCAGTACTTC. It encodes CASSLDGQATYEQYF.

The J gene is TRBJ2-1, the V gene TRBV4-1; weak D call: TRBD2 (6 bases). The CDR3 has 18 amino acids. Between the trimmed V and J ends, which lost 0 bases and 8 bases, there was a span of 23 bases. Germline CDR1 and CDR2: MGHRA and YSYEKL. This chain's CDR3 is CASSQEGPGSGSAYEQFF. CDR3 in DNA: TGCGCCAGCAGCCAAGAAGGCCCGGGTAGCGGTTCCGCTTATGAGCAGTTCTTC.

J is TRBJ1-1 and V is TRBV27; D uncertain. V gave up 7 bases and J gave up 4 bases, with 13 bases separating them. The V gene's germline CDR1 is MNHEY and CDR2 SMNVEV (reference sequence). This CDR3 comprises 13 residues. The CDR3 DNA reads TGTGCCAGCAAACCCGAGGGTATCACTGAAGCTTTCTTT. Its translation is CASKPEGITEAFF.

This clone was seen once. The genes are TRBV11-2 and TRBJ2-1; no reliable D call. The CDR3 is 15 amino acids. V gave up 6 bases and J gave up 3 bases, with 15 bases separating them. From germline, CDR1 is SGHAT and CDR2 FQNNGV. CDR3 in DNA: TGTGCCAGCAGATCCCCAACTGGTTTCTACAATGAGCAGTTCTTC. Protein sequence: CASRSPTGFYNEQFF.

The rearrangement uses TRBV25-1 and TRBJ2-2, with no clear D. This CDR3 is 12 amino acids long. Trimming took off 5 bases at V and 2 bases at J, with 3 bases between the two ends. CDR1 and CDR2 from the germline V gene are MGHDK and SYGVNS. The CDR3 DNA sequence: TGTGCCAGCAGTCTAAACACCGGGGAGCTGTTTTTT. Protein: CASSLNTGELFF.

The chain is built from TRBV2 and TRBJ2-7, with 9 nucleotides matching TRBD1. CDR1 is SNHLY and CDR2 is FYNNEI in the germline V gene. The CDR3 length is 15 residues. Trimming at V came to 6 bases and at J to 9 bases, leaving 15 bases not matched to a gene. The CDR3 DNA sequence: TGTGCCAGCAGGGACCCCGGGACAGGGCATGGAAGGCAGTACTTC. This gives the protein CASRDPGTGHGRQYF.

The V gene is TRBV5-1, the J gene TRBJ2-1; D may correspond to TRBD1 or TRBD2 (5 bases each). Germline lookup yields CDR1 SGHRS and CDR2 YFSETQ. Trimming stripped 0 bases from V and 0 bases from J, with 7 bases between. CDR3 length equals 15 residues. CDR3 loop: CASSLEGSSYNEQFF. CDR3 DNA: TGCGCCAGCAGCTTGGAGGGGAGCTCCTACAATGAGCAGTTCTTC. The full variable domain, with the rest looked up from reference TRBV5-1 and TRBJ2-1, is KAGVTQTPRYLIKTRGQQVTLSCSPISGHRSVSWYQQTPGQGLQFLFEYFSETQRNKGNFPGRFSGRQFSNSRSEMNVSTLELGDSALYLCASSLEGSSYNEQFFGPGTRLTVL.

The V and J genes are TRBV7-3 and TRBJ2-5; the match to TRBD2 covers 11 bases. This CDR3 region has 14 residues. The V gene end was trimmed by 5 bases and the J gene end by 4 bases; junction bases not matched to a gene: 3. Germline CDR1 reads SGHTA; CDR2 reads FQGTGA. This chain's CDR3 is CASSPGLAGETQYF. The CDR3 coding sequence is TGTGCCAGCAGCCCCGGACTAGCGGGAGAGACCCAGTACTTC.

The chain's CDR3 is CASSWDRGHQPQHF. The CDR3 DNA reads TGTGCCAGCAGTTGGGACAGGGGTCATCAGCCCCAGCATTTT. This chain connects TRBV6-6 to TRBJ1-5, with TRBD1 matching over 10 bases. The length of the CDR3 is 14 residues. Trimming at V came to 4 bases and at J to 5 bases, leaving 2 bases not matched to a gene. In germline, CDR1 is MNHNY, CDR2 SVGAGI (reference sequence).

V and J are TRBV28 and TRBJ2-5; tentative D call: TRBD1 (6 bases). Trimming cost V 5 bases and J 2 bases, with 15 bases left between them. This CDR3 comprises 15 residues. Germline CDR1 MDHEN, CDR2 SYDVKM. CDR3 sequence: CASSPQGMRQETQYF. In DNA, the CDR3 is TGTGCCAGCAGTCCGCAGGGGATGCGGCAAGAGACCCAGTACTTC.

J is TRBJ2-7 and V is TRBV7-9, with D possibly being TRBD1 (5 bases). Germline CDR1 SEHNR, CDR2 FQNEAQ (reference sequence). V gave up 8 bases and J gave up 6 bases, with 20 bases separating them. The CDR3 has 14 residues. As DNA, the CDR3 is TGTGCCAGCCATGGGGCAGGACGATTCTCCGAGCAGTACTTC. Its protein is CASHGAGRFSEQYF. The full variable domain, in which reference TRBV7-9 and TRBJ2-7 provide the parts outside the CDR3, is DTGVSQNPRHKITKRGQNVTFRCDPISEHNRLYWYRQTLGQGPEFLTYFQNEAQLEKSRLLSDRFSAERPKGSFSTLEIQRTEQGDSAMYLCASHGAGRFSEQYFGPGTRLTVT.

The chain has TRBV27 and TRBJ2-3; D not certain. This CDR3 is built from 15 residues. CDR1 is MNHEY and CDR2 is SMNVEV in the germline V gene (reference sequence). The V and J ends lost 3 bases and 0 bases respectively, with 10 bases between them. The chain's CDR3 is CASSFVRDSTDTQYF. DNA for the CDR3: TGTGCCAGCAGTTTCGTAAGGGATAGCACAGATACGCAGTATTTT.